This TCR beta chain was identified during a study of beta chain features in type 1 diabetes. Study-level results: In all four CD4+ subsets, TCRB CDR3 length was significantly, moderately reduced in type 1 diabetes.

This CDR3 is 13 amino acids long. Germline lookup yields CDR1 SGHNT and CDR2 YYREEE (reference sequence). Between the trimmed V and J ends, which lost 4 bases and 1 base, there was a span of 8 bases. As every portion of the isolated RNA was reverse transcribed, the sequencing read expressed TCRB transcripts. Sequencing was performed with immunoSEQ multiplex PCR; in TCRdb, only in-frame clones are kept and a portion is missing. The repertoire holds 630,000 or so clones, with 11% to 15% as singletons. A word on this clone: Antigen: not known.

The sequence was obtained from a man aged 18 to 30 with type 1 diabetes. This chain uses TRBV5-4 with TRBJ2-5; tentatively, D is TRBD1 (5 bases). Material: naive CD4+ T cells from blood. The CDR3 sequence is CASSIDSQETQYF. DNA of the CDR3: TGTGCCAGCAGCATTGACAGCCAAGAGACCCAGTACTTC.